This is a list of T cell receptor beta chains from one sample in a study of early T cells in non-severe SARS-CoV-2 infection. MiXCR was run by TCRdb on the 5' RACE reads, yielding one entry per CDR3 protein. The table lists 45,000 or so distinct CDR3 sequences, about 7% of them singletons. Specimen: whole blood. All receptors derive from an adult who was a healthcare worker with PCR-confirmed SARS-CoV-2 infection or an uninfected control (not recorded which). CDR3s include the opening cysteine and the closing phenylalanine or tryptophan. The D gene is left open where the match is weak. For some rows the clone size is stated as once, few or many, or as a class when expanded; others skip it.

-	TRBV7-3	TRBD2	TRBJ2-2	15	TGTGCCAGCAGCTTAGCTGGACTAGATGGCGGGGAGCTGTTTTTT	CASSLAGLDGGELFF
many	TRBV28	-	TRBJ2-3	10	TGTGCCACCCGGGGGGATACGCAGTATTTT	CATRGDTQYF
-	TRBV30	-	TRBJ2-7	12	TGTGCCTGGAGGGGGGCCCGGAGCGAGCAGTACTTC	CAWRGARSEQYF
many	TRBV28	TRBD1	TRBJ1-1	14	TGTGCCAGCAATCATGGACAGGGACTCACTGAAGCTTTCTTT	CASNHGQGLTEAFF
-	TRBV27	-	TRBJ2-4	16	TGTGCCAGCAGTAAAGTGGACGGGGAATTCGTGAACATTCAGTACTTC	CASSKVDGEFVNIQYF
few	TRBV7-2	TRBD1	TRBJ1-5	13	TGTGCCAGCAGTCCCGGGACAGCCCAGCCCCAGCATTTT	CASSPGTAQPQHF
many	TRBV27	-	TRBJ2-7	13	TGTGCCAGCAGTTCCCTGGGGTCCTACGAGCAGTACTTC	CASSSLGSYEQYF
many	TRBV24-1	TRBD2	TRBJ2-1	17	TGTGCCACCAGTCCTACCCTAGCGGGGGGGTTTTACAATGAGCAGTTCTTC	CATSPTLAGGFYNEQFF
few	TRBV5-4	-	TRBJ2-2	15	TGTGCCAGCAGCTTCCCGGGGAAGAACACCGGGGAGCTGTTTTTT	CASSFPGKNTGELFF
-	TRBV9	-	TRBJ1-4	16	TGTGCCAGCAGCGTAGATCCGGATCCAACTAATGAAAAACTGTTTTTT	CASSVDPDPTNEKLFF
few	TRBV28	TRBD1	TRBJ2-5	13	TGTGCCAGCTTCAGACAGGGGGCAGGGACCCAGTACTTC	CASFRQGAGTQYF